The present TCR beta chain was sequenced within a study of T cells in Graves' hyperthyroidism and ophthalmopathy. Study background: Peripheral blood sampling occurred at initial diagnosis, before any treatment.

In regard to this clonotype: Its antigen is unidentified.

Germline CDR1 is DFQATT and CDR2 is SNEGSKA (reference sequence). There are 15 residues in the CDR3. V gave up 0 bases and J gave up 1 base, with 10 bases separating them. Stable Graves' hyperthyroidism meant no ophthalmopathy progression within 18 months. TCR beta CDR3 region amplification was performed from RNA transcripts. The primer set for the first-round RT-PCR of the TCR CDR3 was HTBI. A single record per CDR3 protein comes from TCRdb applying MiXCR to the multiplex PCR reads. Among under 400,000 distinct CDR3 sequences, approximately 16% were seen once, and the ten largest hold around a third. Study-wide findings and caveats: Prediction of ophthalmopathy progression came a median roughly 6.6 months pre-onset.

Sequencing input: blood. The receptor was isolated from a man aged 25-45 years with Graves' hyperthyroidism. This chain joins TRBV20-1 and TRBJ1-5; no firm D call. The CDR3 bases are TGCAGTGCTAGAGACCCAGGTTTAAGCAATCAGCCCCAGCATTTT. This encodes CSARDPGLSNQPQHF.